One TCR beta chain is described in this entry. Its antigen is unknown. The read is 3 residues too short to cover the CDR3 end, so that end is filled in from the germline J gene. This sample stems from a study of T cells in women clearing cervical HPV infection. Looking at the study overall: Women with histologically confirmed HPV16-related CIN3 or worse, 2 with invasive cancer, served as cases. HLA type stays a possible confounder, typing being limited. General observations from the study: TRBV6-7 abundance was lower in cases than controls (approximately 0.11% versus 0.16%).

Some clones are missing from TCRdb's copy, which holds only in-frame ones; the method was immunoSEQ multiplex PCR. Here the sample table reports some 33,000 clones. From germline, CDR1 is KGHSH and CDR2 LQKENI. Trimming removed 3 bases from V and 1 base from J, with 12 bases in between. The CDR3 sequence is 15 residues long. The TCR originated in a woman between 18 and 75 years old with a cervical HPV16 infection that either progressed to CIN3+ or cleared (not recorded which). The chain has TRBV18 and TRBJ1-1; unclear D gene. The sample consisted of blood buffy coat. This chain's CDR3 is CASSPEGSRNTEAFF. The CDR3 bases that were read are TGTGCCAGCTCACCGGAAGGGTCTCGGAACACTGAA.